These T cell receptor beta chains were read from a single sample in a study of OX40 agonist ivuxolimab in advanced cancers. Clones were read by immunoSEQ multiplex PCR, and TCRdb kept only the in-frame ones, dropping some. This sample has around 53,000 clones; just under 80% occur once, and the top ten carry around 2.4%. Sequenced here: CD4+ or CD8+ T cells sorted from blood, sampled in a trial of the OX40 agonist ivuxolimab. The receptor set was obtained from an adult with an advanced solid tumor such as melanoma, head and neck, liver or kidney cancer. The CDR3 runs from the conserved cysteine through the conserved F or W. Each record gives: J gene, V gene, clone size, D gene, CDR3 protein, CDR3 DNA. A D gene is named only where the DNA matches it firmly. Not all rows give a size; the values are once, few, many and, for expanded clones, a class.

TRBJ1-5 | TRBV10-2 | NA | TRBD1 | CASGGTADSNQPQHF | TGCGCCAGCGGAGGGACAGCGGATAGCAATCAGCCCCAGCATTTT
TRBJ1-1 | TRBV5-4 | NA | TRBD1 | CASSPGTGFVAFF | TGTGCCAGCAGCCCCGGGACAGGCTTCGTAGCTTTCTTT
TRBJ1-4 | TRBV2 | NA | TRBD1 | CASSETGGGEKLFF | TGTGCCAGCAGTGAAACAGGGGGGGGTGAAAAACTGTTTTTT
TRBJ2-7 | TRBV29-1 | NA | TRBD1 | CSVRQGPTYEQYF | TGCAGCGTACGACAGGGGCCAACCTACGAGCAGTACTTC
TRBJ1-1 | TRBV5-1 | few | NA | CASSFQGSNTEAFF | TGCGCCAGTTCCTTCCAGGGATCGAACACTGAAGCTTTCTTT
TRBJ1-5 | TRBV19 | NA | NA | CASSRGSSGQPQHF | TGTGCCAGTAGTAGGGGGTCTTCGGGTCAGCCCCAGCATTTT
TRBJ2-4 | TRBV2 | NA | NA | CASRAGLGGVKNIQYF | TGTGCCAGCAGAGCCGGCCTAGGGGGGGTCAAAAACATTCAGTACTTC
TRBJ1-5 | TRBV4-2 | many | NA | CASSQAQKNQPQHF | TGTGCCAGCAGCCAAGCCCAGAAAAATCAGCCCCAGCATTTT
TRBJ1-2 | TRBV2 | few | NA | CASNGNPNYGYTF | TGTGCCAGCAACGGCAACCCTAACTATGGCTACACCTTC
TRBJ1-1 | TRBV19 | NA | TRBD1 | CASRQGWGDTEAFF | TGTGCCAGTCGACAGGGGTGGGGAGACACTGAAGCTTTCTTT
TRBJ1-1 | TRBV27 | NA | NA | CASSLSIRDPRTAFF | TGTGCCAGCAGTTTATCGATTCGTGACCCAAGGACGGCTTTCTTT
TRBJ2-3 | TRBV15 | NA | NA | CATSRSPFAGQDTQYF | TGTGCCACCAGCAGATCCCCCTTTGCGGGGCAAGATACGCAGTATTTT
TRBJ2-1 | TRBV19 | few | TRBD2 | CASSKGLDHNEQFF | TGTGCCAGTAGTAAAGGACTAGACCACAATGAGCAGTTCTTC
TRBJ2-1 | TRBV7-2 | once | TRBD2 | CASSPQGTSGYNEQFF | TGTGCCAGCAGCCCTCAAGGGACTAGCGGATACAATGAGCAGTTCTTC
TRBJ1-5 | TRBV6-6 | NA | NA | CASSTSNQPQHF | TGTGCCAGCAGCACCAGCAATCAGCCCCAGCATTTT
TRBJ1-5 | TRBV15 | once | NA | CATSRDGGFHSNQPQHF | TGTGCCACCAGCAGAGATGGCGGGTTTCATAGCAATCAGCCCCAGCATTTT
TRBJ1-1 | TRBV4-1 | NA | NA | CASSQAIQGLWDTEAFF | TGCGCCAGCAGCCAGGCCATCCAGGGGTTGTGGGACACTGAAGCTTTCTTT
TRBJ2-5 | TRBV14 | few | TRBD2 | CASSQPSGVKTQYF | TGTGCCAGCAGCCAACCTAGCGGGGTAAAGACCCAGTACTTC
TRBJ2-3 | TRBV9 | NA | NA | CASSVGLVGTDTQYF | TGTGCCAGCAGCGTAGGCCTTGTGGGCACAGATACGCAGTATTTT